This T cell receptor (beta chain) was identified during a study of beta chain features in type 1 diabetes. A remark on this clone: The antigen is not known.

As every portion of the isolated RNA was reverse transcribed, the sequencing read expressed TCRB transcripts. The table came from immunoSEQ multiplex PCR; TCRdb's copy has only in-frame clones and leaves some out. This table holds some 190,000 clones, around 8% found once. The germline V and J ends were trimmed by 4 bases and 1 base, with 15 bases remaining between them. Germline-derived CDR1 and CDR2 are SGHDT and YYEEEE. The CDR3 loop spans 15 amino acids. Each of the CD4+ naive, central memory, regulatory and stem cell-like memory populations was sorted via CD45RO/CCR7/CD25/CD127/CD95/CD27. Study-wide results and limits: All four CD4+ subsets of Type 1 diabetes patients contained TCRB CDR3s that were moderately but significantly shorter.

This chain connects TRBV5-6 to TRBJ2-7; D might be TRBD2 (6 bases). The specimen was central memory CD4+ T cells from blood. The TCR was taken from a woman between 40 and 50 years old with type 1 diabetes. The CDR3 DNA reads TGTGCCAGCAGCGATGTGGGGGGACGATCCTACGAGCAGTACTTC. This encodes CASSDVGGRSYEQYF.